Listed below are T cell receptor beta chains from one sample, sequenced in a study of blood T cell repertoires in COVID-19. Sequencing used immunoSEQ multiplex PCR; TCRdb keeps in-frame clones, though not all of them. The table shows some 250,000 clones, with about 88% occurring only once. Input material: peripheral blood. These receptors all come from a man in his thirties or forties with active or convalescent COVID-19. Each CDR3 is given with its conserved first and last residue. A D gene is named only where the DNA matches it firmly. Some rows mark clone size as missing; the rest say once, few, many or name a class of expanded clone.

v_call,clone_size,j_call,d_call,cdr3_aa,cdr3_nt
TRBV15,-,TRBJ2-3,TRBD1,CATSRGETGGLGTQYF,TGTGCCACCAGCAGAGGGGAGACAGGGGGTCTGGGTACGCAGTATTTT
TRBV7-2,-,TRBJ2-7,TRBD2,CASSPHSSGGGAGEQYF,TGTGCCAGCAGCCCCCATAGTTCGGGCGGGGGGGCTGGTGAGCAGTACTTC
TRBV4-2,-,TRBJ2-5,TRBD2,CASSTTSGGSETQYF,TGTGCCAGCAGCACGACTAGCGGGGGATCAGAGACCCAGTACTTC
TRBV10-3,-,TRBJ1-2,-,CAISERTEIGGYTF,TGTGCCATCAGTGAGAGGACAGAGATCGGTGGCTACACCTTC
TRBV3-1/TRBV3-2,-,TRBJ2-2,-,CASSQGLANTGELFF,TGTGCCAGCAGCCAAGGACTAGCGAACACCGGGGAGCTGTTTTTT
TRBV7-9,-,TRBJ1-3,-,CASSFRANTIYF,TGTGCCAGCAGCTTTCGAGCTAACACCATATATTTT
TRBV4-3,-,TRBJ1-1,-,CASSQGRELPEAFF,TGCGCCAGCAGCCAAGGCAGGGAACTTCCTGAAGCTTTCTTT
TRBV5-1,-,TRBJ2-7,-,CASSPGISYEQYF,TGCGCCAGCAGCCCCGGTATCTCCTACGAGCAGTACTTC
TRBV9,-,TRBJ2-2,TRBD1,CASSVRDTGTGGTGELFF,TGTGCCAGCAGCGTAAGGGATACGGGAACAGGGGGCACCGGGGAGCTGTTTTTT
TRBV10-3,-,TRBJ1-6,TRBD1,CAINRDRDSPLHF,TGTGCCATTAACCGGGACAGGGATTCACCCCTCCACTTT
TRBV5-6,-,TRBJ2-3,-,CASSFGAADTQYF,TGTGCCAGCAGCTTTGGGGCCGCAGATACGCAGTATTTT
TRBV6-5,-,TRBJ2-5,TRBD1,CASSYWGQVQETQYF,TGTGCCAGCAGTTACTGGGGACAGGTCCAAGAGACCCAGTACTTC
TRBV5-8,-,TRBJ2-3,-,CASSFWGSGNTDTQYF,TGTGCCAGCAGCTTTTGGGGTAGCGGAAACACAGATACGCAGTATTTT
TRBV6-1,-,TRBJ1-2,TRBD1,CASSEGTGQYYGYTF,TGTGCCAGCAGTGAGGGGACAGGGCAGTACTATGGCTACACCTTC
TRBV6-5,-,TRBJ1-5,-,CASSYSSGNQPQHF,TGTGCCAGCAGTTACTCGAGCGGCAATCAGCCCCAGCATTTT
TRBV12-5,few,TRBJ2-1,TRBD1,CASGLGGQGSYNEQFF,TGTGCTAGTGGTTTGGGGGGACAGGGCTCCTACAATGAGCAGTTCTTC
TRBV25-1,once,TRBJ2-3,TRBD1,CASSEYIQGKDTQYF,TGTGCCAGCAGTGAATACATACAGGGGAAAGATACGCAGTATTTT
TRBV19,-,TRBJ1-1,-,CASSVSQRNTEAFF,TGTGCCAGTAGTGTGTCACAGAGGAACACTGAAGCTTTCTTT
TRBV30,-,TRBJ2-1,-,CAWSVGTGLNNEQFF,TGTGCCTGGAGTGTAGGAACCGGACTAAACAATGAGCAGTTCTTC
TRBV4-1,once,TRBJ2-7,-,CASSHVSGVRSYEQYF,TGCGCCAGCAGCCATGTATCAGGGGTCCGCTCCTACGAGCAGTACTTC
TRBV7-2,-,TRBJ1-2,-,CASSLAGDLNPGEGYTF,TGTGCCAGCAGCTTAGCGGGGGATTTAAACCCGGGGGAAGGCTACACCTTC
TRBV2,-,TRBJ1-1,TRBD1,CASSEQGVNTEAFF,TGTGCCAGCAGTGAGCAGGGGGTGAACACTGAAGCTTTCTTT
TRBV6-5,-,TRBJ1-2,-,CASSYGQIYGYTF,TGTGCCAGCAGTTACGGACAGATTTATGGCTACACCTTC
TRBV6-5,-,TRBJ1-2,TRBD1,CASTKDRALYGYTF,TGTGCCAGCACAAAAGACAGGGCTCTATATGGCTACACCTTC
TRBV16,-,TRBJ2-1,-,CASSQSEAVGEQFF,TGTGCCAGCAGCCAATCTGAGGCAGTCGGTGAGCAGTTCTTC
TRBV9,-,TRBJ2-7,TRBD1,CASSAGTGGNEQYF,TGTGCCAGCAGCGCTGGGACAGGGGGTAACGAGCAGTACTTC
TRBV3-1/TRBV3-2,-,TRBJ2-2,TRBD1,CASINRGRGTGELFF,TGTGCCAGCATTAACAGGGGAAGGGGAACCGGGGAGCTGTTTTTT
TRBV4-2,-,TRBJ2-1,TRBD2,CASSQGLTSFNEQFF,TGTGCCAGCAGCCAAGGCCTGACTAGCTTCAATGAGCAGTTCTTC
TRBV7-8,-,TRBJ2-1,TRBD2,CASSLGGGSYNEQFF,TGTGCCAGCAGCTTAGGGGGGGGCTCCTACAATGAGCAGTTCTTC
TRBV18,-,TRBJ1-1,-,CASSQRTENTEAFF,TGTGCCAGCTCACAAAGGACAGAGAACACTGAAGCTTTCTTT
TRBV12-5,few,TRBJ2-5,-,CASGLIRQAQETQYF,TGTGCTAGTGGTTTGATTCGGCAGGCACAAGAGACCCAGTACTTC
TRBV7-7,-,TRBJ2-5,TRBD2,CASSRGFSGGPQETQYF,TGTGCCAGCAGCCGCGGATTTAGCGGGGGGCCCCAAGAGACCCAGTACTTC
TRBV5-1,-,TRBJ2-3,-,CASNNPVSSYSTDTQYF,TGCGCCAGCAACAACCCTGTCTCTTCATATAGCACAGATACGCAGTATTTT
TRBV10-2,-,TRBJ2-1,TRBD2,CASSELAGGHWDEQFF,TGCGCCAGCAGTGAGCTAGCGGGGGGGCATTGGGATGAGCAGTTCTTC
TRBV5-1,-,TRBJ2-5,TRBD2,CASSLGKAGLRQETQYF,TGCGCCAGCAGCTTGGGAAAAGCGGGACTCCGCCAAGAGACCCAGTACTTC
TRBV7-9,-,TRBJ1-4,-,CASSLGQGGEKLFF,TGTGCCAGCAGCTTAGGGCAGGGAGGTGAAAAACTGTTTTTT
TRBV7-2,-,TRBJ1-6,TRBD1,CASSLGTGTNSPLHF,TGTGCCAGCAGCTTAGGGACAGGGACAAATTCACCCCTCCACTTT
TRBV4-3,-,TRBJ2-1,-,CASSAEYGNEQFF,TGCGCCAGCAGTGCGGAGTACGGCAATGAGCAGTTCTTC
TRBV4-3,-,TRBJ1-1,-,CASSQALTISGSEAFF,TGCGCCAGCAGCCAAGCATTAACCATATCCGGGAGTGAAGCTTTCTTT
TRBV7-2,-,TRBJ2-3,TRBD2,CASSQRTSGPTQYF,TGTGCCAGCAGCCAAAGGACTAGCGGGCCTACGCAGTATTTT
TRBV7-9,-,TRBJ1-3,-,CASSPSGRAGNTIYF,TGTGCCAGCAGCCCATCTGGGCGAGCTGGAAACACCATATATTTT
TRBV5-6,-,TRBJ1-5,TRBD1,CASSTGTGRQPQHF,TGTGCCAGCAGCACCGGGACAGGGAGACAGCCCCAGCATTTT
TRBV9,-,TRBJ1-2,-,CASRLNYGYTF,TGTGCCAGCAGACTTAACTATGGCTACACCTTC
TRBV29-1,-,TRBJ2-7,TRBD2,CSVLGAGAGYEQYF,TGCAGCGTCCTAGGAGCGGGGGCCGGGTACGAGCAGTACTTC
TRBV15,-,TRBJ1-4,TRBD1,CATSTSGQGFFTNEKLFF,TGTGCCACCAGCACGTCGGGACAGGGGTTCTTTACTAATGAAAAACTGTTTTTT
TRBV3-1/TRBV3-2,-,TRBJ1-4,TRBD1,CASSQRTGSSATNEKLFF,TGTGCCAGCAGCCAAAGGACAGGTTCATCCGCAACTAATGAAAAACTGTTTTTT
TRBV6-5,-,TRBJ2-3,-,CASSGGLVGSDTQYF,TGTGCCAGCAGCGGAGGCTTGGTGGGCTCAGATACGCAGTATTTT
TRBV10-2,-,TRBJ1-3,-,CASSDSYSGNTIYF,TGCGCCAGCAGTGACAGTTACTCTGGAAACACCATATATTTT
TRBV11-2,once,TRBJ2-3,-,CASSLSGDTQYF,TGTGCCAGCAGCCTGTCAGGAGATACGCAGTATTTT
TRBV2,-,TRBJ1-4,TRBD1,CASGTGVATNEKLFF,TGTGCCAGCGGCACAGGGGTGGCAACTAATGAAAAACTGTTTTTT
TRBV18,-,TRBJ2-1,TRBD2,CASSPPQRGENNEQFF,TGTGCCAGCTCACCACCCCAACGGGGGGAAAACAATGAGCAGTTCTTC
TRBV18,-,TRBJ1-1,-,CASSPSSRNTEAFF,TGTGCCAGCTCACCATCGTCGAGGAACACTGAAGCTTTCTTT
TRBV9,-,TRBJ2-3,-,CASSGLGADTQYF,TGTGCCAGCAGCGGATTGGGCGCAGATACGCAGTATTTT
TRBV5-1,-,TRBJ1-2,-,CASSLEGGKNYGYTF,TGCGCCAGCAGCTTGGAGGGCGGGAAAAACTATGGCTACACCTTC
TRBV7-9,-,TRBJ1-1,-,CASSSGRWGDTEAFF,TGTGCCAGCAGCTCGGGGAGGTGGGGAGACACTGAAGCTTTCTTT
TRBV18,-,TRBJ2-1,TRBD1,CASLSPTGANNEQFF,TGTGCCAGCTTATCCCCGACAGGGGCGAACAATGAGCAGTTCTTC
TRBV6-6,-,TRBJ2-3,-,CASSYSRQEGTQYF,TGTGCCAGCAGTTACTCGAGGCAAGAGGGTACGCAGTATTTT
TRBV27,-,TRBJ1-2,TRBD1,CASSGTGNYYGYTF,TGTGCCAGCAGTGGGACAGGGAACTACTATGGCTACACCTTC
TRBV5-1,-,TRBJ2-2,TRBD1,CASSGSGGSGELFF,TGCGCCAGCAGTGGTTCAGGGGGATCCGGGGAGCTGTTTTTT
TRBV20-1,-,TRBJ1-1,-,CSASRSTEAFF,TGCAGTGCTAGTCGGTCCACTGAAGCTTTCTTT